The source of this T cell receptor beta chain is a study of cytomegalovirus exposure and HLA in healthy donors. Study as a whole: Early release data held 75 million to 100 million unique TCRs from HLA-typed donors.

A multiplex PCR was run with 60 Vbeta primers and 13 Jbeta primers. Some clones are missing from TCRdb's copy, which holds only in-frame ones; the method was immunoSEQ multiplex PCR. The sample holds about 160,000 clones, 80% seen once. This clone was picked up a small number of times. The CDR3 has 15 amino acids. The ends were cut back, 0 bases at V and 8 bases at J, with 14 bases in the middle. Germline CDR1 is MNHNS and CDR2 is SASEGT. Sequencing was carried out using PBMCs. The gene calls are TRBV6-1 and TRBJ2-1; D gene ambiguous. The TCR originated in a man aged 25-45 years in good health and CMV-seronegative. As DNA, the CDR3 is TGTGCCAGCAGTGAAGCGGGTCTCCGACGGGATGAGCAGTTCTTC. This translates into CASSEAGLRRDEQFF.